This T cell receptor beta chain derives from a study of control samples from healthy donors and cancer patients. The table came from immunoSEQ multiplex PCR; TCRdb's copy has only in-frame clones and leaves some out. The sample consists of roughly 80,000 clones, 89% of them appearing once. Germline values: CDR1 LGHNT, CDR2 FRNRAP. Trimming took 3 bases from V and 0 from J, leaving 9 bases between them. This CDR3 is built from 16 residues. The sequence derives from a man aged 45-60 years in good health. Sequencing was performed on blood. This chain connects TRBV12-5 to TRBJ2-6; D unclear. CDR3 residues: CASGFDGLSGANVLTF. CDR3 DNA sequence: TGTGCTAGTGGTTTCGATGGGCTCTCTGGGGCCAACGTCCTGACTTTC.